The 21 T cell receptor beta chains listed next were all sequenced from one sample in a study of T cells in Graves' hyperthyroidism and ophthalmopathy. Amplified regions were TCR beta CDR3 sequences from RNA transcripts. A set of HTBI primers served as the primers for a first-round RT-PCR of the TCR CDR3. MiXCR was run by TCRdb on the multiplex PCR reads, yielding one entry per CDR3 protein. The data show 660,000 or so distinct CDR3 sequences, less than 25% seen once. What was sequenced was blood. These receptor sequences come from a man aged 25 to 40 with Graves' ophthalmopathy.

The rearrangement uses TRBV6-1 and TRBJ1-1, with TRBD1 as a possible D gene (5 bases). The CDR3 totals 12 residues. From germline, CDR1 is MNHNS and CDR2 SASEGT. Trimming pared 7 bases from V and 10 bases from J, leaving 16 bases between. CDR3 DNA: TGTGCCAGCACTAGCCCCGGGACCATAGCTTTCTTT. Its translation: CASTSPGTIAFF.

This clonotype was counted only a few times. J is TRBJ2-1 and V is TRBV14; D is unresolved. Deletions cut 1 base from V and 12 bases from J, with 16 bases between. Germline assignment: CDR1 SGHDN and CDR2 FVKESK. The CDR3 consists of 14 residues. The CDR3 region is CASSQGSERQGQFF. Written as DNA, the CDR3 is TGTGCCAGCAGCCAAGGGAGTGAGAGGCAAGGGCAGTTCTTC.

This clonotype was observed many times. CDR3 sequence: CASSPQGGLNTEAFF. The CDR3 nucleotides read TGTGCCAGCAGCCCCCAAGGAGGACTCAACACTGAAGCTTTCTTT. The chain couples TRBV3-1 to TRBJ1-1; D gene unclear. CDR1 LGHDT and CDR2 YNNKEL come from the germline V gene (reference sequence). Trimming cost V 4 bases and J 2 bases, with 14 bases left between them. CDR3 size: 15 residues.

With respect to this clonotype: With a much larger clone just one base away, this may be a read error. The rearrangement uses TRBV10-3 and TRBJ1-4, with D possibly matching TRBD1 (6 bases). Germline CDR1 reads ENHRY; CDR2 reads SYGVKD. The CDR3 consists of 15 residues. CDR3 in amino acids: CAISDAGATDEKLFF. The DNA of the CDR3 is TGTGCCATCAGTGACGCAGGGGCAACTGATGAAAAACTGTTTTTT.

This clonotype showed up many times. The chain has TRBV7-2 and TRBJ2-7, with a tentative D call TRBD1 (6 bases). CDR1 and CDR2 from the germline V gene are SGHTA and FQGNSA. There are 14 residues in the CDR3. Trimming took off 2 bases at V and 4 bases at J, with 12 bases between the two ends. The CDR3 spells CASSLMGTTYEQYF. For the CDR3, the DNA is TGTGCCAGCAGCTTAATGGGGACAACATACGAGCAGTACTTC.

This clonotype was seen at least ten times. The V call is TRBV2, the J call TRBJ1-2; D unclear. Trimming shortened V by 0 bases and J by 6 bases, and 11 bases separated the two germline ends. The CDR3 loop spans 14 amino acids. Germline V CDR1 and CDR2: SNHLY, FYNNEI. CDR3 in amino acids: CASSEANLGNGYTF. In nucleotides, the CDR3 is TGTGCCAGCAGTGAAGCGAACTTGGGGAATGGCTACACCTTC.

This clonotype came up many times. The J gene is TRBJ2-7, the V gene TRBV7-9, with TRBD1 matching over 9 bases. This CDR3 has 14 amino acids. The ends lost 5 bases at V and 2 bases at J; junction bases unmatched: 4. The germline gives CDR1 SEHNR, CDR2 FQNEAQ (reference sequence). The CDR3 loop is CASSKQGAAYEQYF. The CDR3 DNA sequence: TGTGCCAGCAGCAAACAGGGGGCTGCCTACGAGCAGTACTTC.

This clonotype was counted ten times or more. This chain connects TRBV28 to TRBJ1-1; D call uncertain. V lost 1 base and J 3 bases, leaving 9 bases between the germline ends. Germline CDR1 is MDHEN and CDR2 is SYDVKM. The CDR3 sequence is 14 residues long. For the CDR3, the DNA is TGTGCCAGCAGTTTATCAGCCGGGGACACTGAAGCTTTCTTT. Protein sequence: CASSLSAGDTEAFF.

This rearrangement joins TRBV28 to TRBJ2-1; D not certain. The germline gives CDR1 MDHEN, CDR2 SYDVKM. This CDR3 region has 13 residues. Trimming stripped 5 bases from V and 4 bases from J, with 9 bases between. CDR3 nucleotide sequence: TGTGCCAGCAGTCCCCCATTTTACAATGAGCAGTTCTTC. This encodes CASSPPFYNEQFF.

V usage is TRBV18 and J usage is TRBJ2-5; D is possibly TRBD2 (6 bases). V was trimmed by 8 bases and J by 3 bases, leaving 19 bases between them. CDR1 is KGHSH and CDR2 is LQKENI in the germline V gene. This CDR3 is 15 amino acids long. CDR3 in DNA: TGTGCCAGCCTTCTCGGTGGCGGGATTAAAGAGACCCAGTACTTC. Its translation: CASLLGGGIKETQYF. The whole variable domain, remainder taken from reference TRBV18 and TRBJ2-5, is NAGVMQNPRHLVRRRGQEARLRCSPMKGHSHVYWYRQLPEEGLKFMVYLQKENIIDESGMPKERFSAEFPKEGPSILRIQQVVRGDSAAYFCASLLGGGIKETQYFGPGTRLLVL.

This chain connects TRBV19 to TRBJ2-2; 11 nucleotides agree with TRBD1. Unmatched junction bases numbered 8, after V lost 10 bases and J lost 4 bases. Per germline, CDR1 LNHDA and CDR2 SQIVND (reference sequence). The CDR3 sequence is 15 residues long. The CDR3 DNA reads as TGTGCCACCCAAGGAGGACAGGGGGCCACCGGGGAGCTGTTTTTT. Translated: CATQGGQGATGELFF.

The chain recombines TRBV6-1 with TRBJ2-1; TRBD2 is a possible D gene (7 bases). Germline V lookup: CDR1 MNHNS, CDR2 SASEGT. Trimming took 7 bases from V and 6 from J, leaving 31 bases between them. This CDR3 has 19 amino acids. CDR3 coding DNA: TGTGCCAGCACCCTAGGGGGAGGGACCCTAGAAATTCCCATCAATGAGCAGTTCTTC. As protein: CASTLGGGTLEIPINEQFF.

Only a few counts were recorded for this clonotype. V gene TRBV7-9 combines with J gene TRBJ1-2, with no clear D. The CDR3 length is 11 residues. Germline V gene lookup returns CDR1 SEHNR and CDR2 FQNEAQ (reference sequence). Trimming pared 5 bases from V and 8 bases from J, leaving 9 bases between. CDR3 residues: CASSVDDGYTF. CDR3 bases: TGTGCCAGCAGCGTTGACGACGGCTACACCTTC.

This clonotype was detected ten times or more. The gene calls are TRBV28 and TRBJ2-3, with 11 bases lining up with TRBD2. This CDR3 region has 16 residues. The V gene's germline CDR1 is MDHEN and CDR2 SYDVKM. After removal of 7 bases from V and 0 bases from J, the junction contained 6 bases not matched to a gene. CDR3 bases: TGTGCCAGCACACGACTAGCGGGAAGGAGCACAGATACGCAGTATTTT. Its protein product is CASTRLAGRSTDTQYF.

This clonotype was seen ten or more times. The V call is TRBV18, the J call TRBJ1-1, with 8 nucleotides matching TRBD1. This CDR3 comprises 15 residues. V shed 0 bases, J shed 5 bases, and the junction held 5 bases outside the gene matches. Germline V gene sequence: CDR1 KGHSH, CDR2 LQKENI. This chain's CDR3 is CASSPPSGGRTEAFF. The CDR3 coding sequence is TGTGCCAGCTCACCACCCTCAGGGGGCAGGACTGAAGCTTTCTTT.

The chain combines TRBV9 with TRBJ1-4, with TRBD1 identical over 9 bases. J was trimmed by 8 bases and V by 3 bases; bases with no gene match: 5. Germline V gives CDR1 SGDLS, CDR2 YYNGEE. This CDR3 comprises 14 residues. The chain's CDR3 is CASSGTGTGEKLFF. CDR3 in DNA: TGTGCCAGCAGCGGAACCGGGACAGGGGAAAAACTGTTTTTT.

This clonotype turned up a few times. The V and J genes are TRBV9 and TRBJ2-2; D is unclear. In germline, CDR1 is SGDLS, CDR2 YYNGEE. V lost 4 bases and J lost 2, with 9 bases in between. CDR3 size: 14 residues. CDR3 sequence reads: CASSTTYNTGELFF. CDR3 nucleotide sequence: TGTGCCAGCAGCACGACCTACAACACCGGGGAGCTGTTTTTT.

This chain connects TRBV18 to TRBJ1-4; no clear D. The CDR3 has 14 residues. Trimming removed 0 bases at V and 4 bases at J, with 6 bases between. Germline loops: CDR1 KGHSH, CDR2 LQKENI. This CDR3 reads CASSPPNSNEKLFF. For the CDR3, the DNA is TGTGCCAGCTCACCACCGAACAGTAATGAAAAACTGTTTTTT.

V is TRBV19 and J is TRBJ1-5, with 7 bases matching TRBD1. The length of the CDR3 is 16 residues. J was trimmed by 9 bases and V by 5 bases; bases with no gene match: 16. The V gene's germline CDR1 is LNHDA and CDR2 SQIVND (reference sequence). The chain's CDR3 is CASSLQSRDRRWPQHF. The DNA for the CDR3 is TGTGCCAGTAGTTTGCAATCCCGGGACAGACGTTGGCCCCAGCATTTT. Full variable domain (rest looked up from reference TRBV19 and TRBJ1-5): DGGITQSPKYLFRKEGQNVTLSCEQNLNHDAMYWYRQDPGQGLRLIYYSQIVNDFQKGDIAEGYSVSREKKESFPLTVTSAQKNPTAFYLCASSLQSRDRRWPQHFGDGTRLSIL.

This clonotype has at least ten counts. This chain joins TRBV5-1 and TRBJ2-1; D possibly matches TRBD1 or TRBD2 (5 bases each). CDR1 is SGHRS, CDR2 YFSETQ, per germline. Trimming left V 4 bases short and J 0 bases short, with 14 bases between. The CDR3 has 16 residues. CDR3 nucleotide sequence: TGCGCCAGCAGCACCATGGCAGGGAGCTCCTACAATGAGCAGTTCTTC. It encodes CASSTMAGSSYNEQFF.

This clonotype was recorded at least ten times. The CDR3 is CASTAPGTGPYEQYF. As DNA, the CDR3 is TGTGCCAGCACCGCCCCCGGGACAGGGCCTTACGAGCAGTACTTC. The V gene is TRBV6-2 or TRBV6-3, the J gene TRBJ2-7, with 9 bases fitting TRBD1. The CDR3 runs 15 residues. Germline lookup yields CDR1 MNHEY and CDR2 SVGEGT. The J segment lost 4 bases and the V segment lost 7 bases, leaving 11 bases of the junction unmatched.